The 10 T cell receptor beta chains below were found in one sample sequenced in a study of T-cell memory formation after mild COVID-19. TCRdb recomputed calls from the 5' RACE reads with MiXCR, one row per CDR3 protein. The sample yields some 150,000 distinct CDR3 sequences, under 7% seen once. The sample consisted of PBMCs or a T cell subset sorted from them (not recorded which). The receptors originated from an adult woman who had mild COVID-19 (a few samples of this study predate the infection). Cell type and time point are not known.

This clonotype was counted at least ten times. The chain is built from TRBV7-9 and TRBJ2-1; TRBD2 aligns across 10 bases. This CDR3 is 16 amino acids long. In germline, CDR1 is SEHNR, CDR2 FQNEAQ (reference sequence). The V segment lost 2 bases and the J segment 8 bases; nucleotides outside the gene matches: 9. The DNA for the CDR3 is TGTGCCAGCAGCTTATCGTCTAGCGGGAGTGAGGATGAGCAGTTCTTC. This sequence encodes CASSLSSSGSEDEQFF. Full variable domain (rest looked up from reference TRBV7-9 and TRBJ2-1): DTGVSQNPRHKITKRGQNVTFRCDPISEHNRLYWYRQTLGQGPEFLTYFQNEAQLEKSRLLSDRFSAERPKGSFSTLEIQRTEQGDSAMYLCASSLSSSGSEDEQFFGPGTRLTVL.

This clonotype has more than one count but fewer than ten. The chain has TRBV3-1 and TRBJ2-4; no clear D. CDR3 length: 12 residues. The V gene's germline CDR1 is LGHDT and CDR2 YNNKEL (reference sequence). Deletions cut 0 bases from V and 11 bases from J, with 8 bases between. CDR3 amino acids: CASSQEGGVQYF. The CDR3 DNA follows: TGTGCCAGCAGCCAAGAGGGTGGAGTTCAGTACTTC.

This clonotype has ten or more counts. The V call is TRBV7-9, the J call TRBJ2-3, with 11 bases aligning to TRBD2. The CDR3 is 17 amino acids. V lost 6 bases and J lost 1; bases outside the gene matches: 9. CDR1 and CDR2 from the germline V gene are SEHNR and FQNEAQ (reference sequence). The CDR3 sequence is CASRPPLAGGGTDTQYF. CDR3 DNA sequence: TGTGCCAGCAGGCCCCCCCTAGCGGGGGGAGGCACAGATACGCAGTATTTT.

Many counts were recorded for this clonotype. The chain recombines TRBV20-1 with TRBJ2-4; D unclear. Germline-derived CDR1 and CDR2 are DFQATT and SNEGSKA (reference sequence). Trimming shortened V by 6 bases and J by 0 bases, and 9 bases separated the two germline ends. The CDR3 runs 13 residues. The CDR3 coding sequence is TGCAGTGCCAGCCCACTAGCCAAAAACATTCAGTACTTC. Translation gives CSASPLAKNIQYF.

Many counts were recorded for this clonotype. The chain links TRBV20-1 to TRBJ1-5, with TRBD1 identical over 7 bases. Germline assignment: CDR1 DFQATT and CDR2 SNEGSKA (reference sequence). The CDR3 is 18 residues long. V was clipped by 5 bases and J by 4 bases; unmatched bases: 20. The CDR3 protein is CSAPTVGGPKAKNQPQHF. The CDR3 coding sequence is TGCAGTGCTCCGACGGTAGGGGGCCCAAAAGCCAAAAATCAGCCCCAGCATTTT.

Only a few counts were recorded for this clonotype. V and J are TRBV5-6 and TRBJ2-1; 13 nucleotides match TRBD2. CDR1 and CDR2 from the germline V gene are SGHDT and YYEEEE. V lost 4 bases, J lost 7 bases, and 8 bases stayed unmatched. The CDR3 extends over 16 amino acids. CDR3: CASSRGLAGVSNEQFF. The CDR3 nucleotides are TGTGCCAGCAGCCGCGGACTAGCGGGAGTATCTAATGAGCAGTTCTTC.

This clonotype has just a few counts. The chain uses TRBV24-1 and TRBJ2-7; 7 bases are shared with TRBD1. This CDR3 contains 15 residues. V was clipped by 3 bases and J by 2 bases; unmatched bases: 6. Germline assignment: CDR1 KGHDR and CDR2 SFDVKD. Here the CDR3 DNA reads TGTGCCACCAGTGATCCGGGACAGAAGACCTACGAGCAGTACTTC. Protein product: CATSDPGQKTYEQYF.

This clonotype has ten or more counts. The chain is built from TRBV6-5 and TRBJ2-2; D is tentatively TRBD1 or TRBD2 (5 bases each). The CDR3 extends over 17 amino acids. From germline, CDR1 is MNHEY and CDR2 SVGAGI. V lost 0 bases to trimming and J lost 2 bases, with 13 bases between them. Written as DNA, the CDR3 is TGTGCCAGCAGTTACTCGAGGGAGACAGCCAACACCGGGGAGCTGTTTTTT. Its protein product is CASSYSRETANTGELFF.

This clonotype was found many times. This chain links TRBV12-3 or TRBV12-4 with TRBJ2-5; D not resolved. V was clipped by 3 bases and J by 6 bases, with 8 bases between them. The length of the CDR3 is 12 residues. The CDR3: CASSFPSQTQYF. CDR3 DNA: TGTGCCAGCAGTTTCCCATCGCAGACCCAGTACTTC.

There are many counts of this clonotype. The gene calls are TRBV4-1 and TRBJ2-3; no clear D gene. This CDR3 comprises 14 residues. Germline CDR1 is MGHRA and CDR2 is YSYEKL. V was shortened by 5 bases and J by 1 base, with 10 bases between the two germline ends. The CDR3 spells CASSSNHGTDTQYF. The DNA of the CDR3 is TGCGCCAGCAGCAGTAACCACGGCACAGATACGCAGTATTTT.